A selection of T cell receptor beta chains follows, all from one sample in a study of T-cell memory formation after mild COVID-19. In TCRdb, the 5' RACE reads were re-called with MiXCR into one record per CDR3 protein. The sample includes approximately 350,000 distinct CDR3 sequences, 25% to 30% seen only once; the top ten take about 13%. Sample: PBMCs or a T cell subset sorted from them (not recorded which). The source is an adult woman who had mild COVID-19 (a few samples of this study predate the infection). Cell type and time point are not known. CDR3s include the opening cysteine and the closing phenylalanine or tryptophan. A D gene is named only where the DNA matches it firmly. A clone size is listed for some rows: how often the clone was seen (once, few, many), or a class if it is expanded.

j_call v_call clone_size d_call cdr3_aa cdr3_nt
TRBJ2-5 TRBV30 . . CAWSPLEETQYF TGTGCCTGGAGTCCGCTCGAAGAGACCCAGTACTTC
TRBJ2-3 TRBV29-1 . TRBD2 CSVRHGTSGGDTQYF TGCAGCGTCCGCCACGGGACTAGCGGGGGGGATACGCAGTATTTT
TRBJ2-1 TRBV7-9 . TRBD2 CASSLVGISGSTYNEQFF TGTGCCAGCAGCTTAGTAGGGATTAGCGGGAGTACCTACAATGAGCAGTTCTTC
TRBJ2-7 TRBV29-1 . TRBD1 CSVMTGGNEQYF TGCAGCGTGATGACAGGGGGCAACGAGCAGTACTTC
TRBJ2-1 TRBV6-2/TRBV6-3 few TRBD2 CASSPGSGGVKYYEQFF TGTGCCAGCAGCCCAGGTAGCGGGGGGGTCAAATACTATGAGCAGTTCTTC
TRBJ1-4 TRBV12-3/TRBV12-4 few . CASSYTQGEKLFF TGTGCCAGCAGTTACACTCAAGGCGAAAAACTGTTTTTT
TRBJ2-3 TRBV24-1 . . CATNLSGQGTDTQYF TGTGCCACCAACCTTTCGGGGCAGGGCACAGATACGCAGTATTTT
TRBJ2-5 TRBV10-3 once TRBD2 CAISESGGYETQYF TGTGCCATCAGTGAGTCGGGAGGGTACGAGACCCAGTACTTC
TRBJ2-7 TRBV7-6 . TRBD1 CASSLDGTGSYEQYF TGTGCCAGCAGCTTAGACGGGACAGGCTCCTACGAGCAGTACTTC
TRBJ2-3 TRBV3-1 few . CASSQVPSGLATDTQYF TGTGCCAGCAGCCAAGTTCCCTCAGGCCTCGCCACAGATACGCAGTATTTT
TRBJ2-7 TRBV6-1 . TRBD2 CASSPTSGEPYEQYF TGTGCCAGCAGCCCGACTAGCGGGGAACCCTACGAGCAGTACTTC
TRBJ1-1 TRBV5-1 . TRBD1 CASSSDRGLGTEAFF TGCGCCAGCAGCTCGGACAGGGGGCTGGGGACTGAAGCTTTCTTT
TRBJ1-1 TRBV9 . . CASSVVTRGVNTEAFF TGTGCCAGCAGCGTAGTAACGAGAGGGGTGAACACTGAAGCTTTCTTT
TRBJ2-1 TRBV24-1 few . CATSDLGSGETRDNEQFF TGTGCCACCAGTGATTTGGGTTCTGGGGAGACCCGGGACAATGAGCAGTTCTTC
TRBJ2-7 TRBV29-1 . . CSVESGEQYF TGCAGCGTTGAATCGGGCGAGCAGTACTTC
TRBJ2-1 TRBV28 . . CASTPGPYNEQFF TGTGCCAGCACCCCGGGCCCCTACAATGAGCAGTTCTTC
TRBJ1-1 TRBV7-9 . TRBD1 CASSPGGSFMNTEAFF TGTGCCAGCAGCCCAGGGGGCAGTTTTATGAACACTGAAGCTTTCTTT
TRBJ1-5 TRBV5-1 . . CASSPNPDGAQHF TGCGCCAGCAGCCCTAACCCGGACGGGGCCCAGCATTTT
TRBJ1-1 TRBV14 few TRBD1 CASSQEIHRGGEAFF TGTGCCAGCAGCCAAGAAATCCACAGGGGAGGTGAAGCTTTCTTT
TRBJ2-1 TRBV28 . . CASSGPGRYNEQFF TGTGCCAGCAGTGGTCCGGGGAGGTACAATGAGCAGTTCTTC
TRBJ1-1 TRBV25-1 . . CASSESREVNTEAFF TGTGCCAGCAGTGAGTCCAGGGAAGTGAACACTGAAGCTTTCTTT
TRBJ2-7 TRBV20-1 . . CSALGGTYEQYF TGCAGTGCTTTAGGCGGAACCTACGAGCAGTACTTC
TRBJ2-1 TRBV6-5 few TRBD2 CASSYSYWGGSSYNEQFF TGTGCCAGCAGTTACTCGTATTGGGGCGGGAGCTCCTACAATGAGCAGTTCTTC
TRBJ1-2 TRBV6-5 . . CASTLLGAGDHYGYTF TGTGCCAGCACTCTCTTAGGGGCAGGGGACCACTATGGCTACACCTTC
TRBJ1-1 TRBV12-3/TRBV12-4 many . CASSFNTEAFF TGTGCCAGCAGCTTCAACACTGAAGCTTTCTTT
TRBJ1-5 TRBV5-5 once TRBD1 CASSPLLSDRGNQPQHF TGTGCCAGCAGCCCATTGTTATCGGACAGGGGCAACCAGCCCCAGCATTTT
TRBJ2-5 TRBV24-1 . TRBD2 CATSDFSAGEVSEETQYF TGTGCCACCAGTGATTTCAGCGCGGGAGAAGTTTCGGAAGAGACCCAGTACTTC
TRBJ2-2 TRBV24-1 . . CATSYRYTGELFF TGTGCCACCAGTTACAGATACACCGGGGAGCTGTTTTTT
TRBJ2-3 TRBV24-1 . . CATSAEPPSLSTDTQYF TGTGCCACCAGTGCGGAGCCGCCCTCCCTTAGCACAGATACGCAGTATTTT
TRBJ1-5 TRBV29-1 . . CSVEFPGSQPQHF TGCAGCGTTGAATTTCCGGGTAGTCAGCCCCAGCATTTT
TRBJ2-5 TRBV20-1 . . CSASGQSIQETQYF TGCAGTGCTAGTGGCCAGTCAATACAAGAGACCCAGTACTTC
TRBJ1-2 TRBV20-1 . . CSARREAPIRVNYGYTF TGCAGTGCTAGAAGGGAGGCCCCAATCAGGGTTAACTATGGCTACACCTTC
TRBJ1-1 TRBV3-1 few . CASSQDSGSEAFF TGTGCCAGCAGCCAAGATTCAGGGAGTGAAGCTTTCTTT
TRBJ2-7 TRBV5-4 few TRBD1 CASSLPGQGKYEQYF TGTGCCAGCAGCTTACCGGGACAGGGGAAATACGAGCAGTACTTC
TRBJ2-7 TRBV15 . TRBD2 CATSRELAVPYEQYF TGTGCCACCAGCAGAGAACTAGCGGTCCCCTACGAGCAGTACTTC
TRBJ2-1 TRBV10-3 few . CAISDPTSNNEQFF TGTGCCATCAGTGATCCCACTAGTAACAATGAGCAGTTCTTC
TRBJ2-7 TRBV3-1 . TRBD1 CASSQEDRGRYEQYF TGTGCCAGCAGCCAAGAGGACAGGGGGCGATACGAGCAGTACTTC
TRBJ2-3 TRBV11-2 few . CASSLGGLGSTDTQYF TGTGCCAGCAGCTTAGGAGGGTTAGGGAGCACAGATACGCAGTATTTT
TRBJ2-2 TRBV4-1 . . CASSQEQGDTGELFF TGCGCCAGCAGCCAAGAACAGGGAGACACCGGGGAGCTGTTTTTT
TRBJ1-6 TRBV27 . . CASRGTPDSPLHF TGTGCCAGCAGGGGGACACCCGATTCACCCCTCCACTTT
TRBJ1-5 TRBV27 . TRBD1 CASRDRGGSNQPQHF TGTGCCAGCAGGGACAGGGGGGGAAGCAATCAGCCCCAGCATTTT
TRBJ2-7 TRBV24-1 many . CATPGEGRTSYEQYF TGTGCCACCCCCGGCGAGGGCCGAACCTCCTACGAGCAGTACTTC
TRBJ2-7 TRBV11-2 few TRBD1 CASSSKTGGLSHYEQYF TGTGCCAGCAGCTCGAAGACAGGGGGCTTGTCGCACTACGAGCAGTACTTC
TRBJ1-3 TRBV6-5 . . CASSYTRVISGNTIYF TGTGCCAGCAGTTACACCAGGGTGATCTCTGGAAACACCATATATTTT
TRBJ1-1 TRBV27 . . CASRRHGQSNSGAFF TGTGCCAGCAGACGTCACGGTCAGAGTAACTCAGGGGCTTTCTTT
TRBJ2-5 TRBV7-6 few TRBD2 CASSPRAGGPETQYF TGTGCCAGCAGCCCAAGGGCGGGGGGGCCGGAGACCCAGTACTTC
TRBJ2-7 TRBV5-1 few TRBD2 CASSLVPSGSRNEQYF TGCGCCAGCAGCCTGGTACCTAGCGGGAGTCGTAACGAGCAGTACTTC
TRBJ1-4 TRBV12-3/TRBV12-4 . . CASSSRIQQGTNEKLFF TGTGCCAGCAGTTCGAGAATCCAACAGGGCACTAATGAAAAACTGTTTTTT
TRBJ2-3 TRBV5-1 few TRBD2 CASSFGLAGVGDTQYF TGCGCCAGCAGCTTCGGACTAGCGGGAGTTGGAGATACGCAGTATTTT
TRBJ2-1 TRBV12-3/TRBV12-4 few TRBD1 CATTGTGAYNEQFF TGTGCCACCACCGGGACAGGCGCCTACAATGAGCAGTTCTTC
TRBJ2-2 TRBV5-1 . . CASSLFPNTGELFF TGCGCCAGCAGCTTGTTTCCCAACACCGGGGAGCTGTTTTTT
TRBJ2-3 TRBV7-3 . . CASSAQVTRGHTDTQYF TGTGCCAGCAGCGCCCAGGTGACGCGGGGGCACACAGATACGCAGTATTTT